This is a list of T cell receptor beta chains from one sample in a study of CXCR4 blockade with PD-1 therapy in pancreatic cancer. Clones were sequenced by immunoSEQ multiplex PCR, and TCRdb holds only the in-frame ones, with some missing. The sample carries 3,500 or so clones, 50% recorded once. Sequencing was done on a sample of tumor tissue. The receptor set was obtained from a human donor with pancreatic ductal adenocarcinoma. The CDR3 runs from the conserved cysteine through the conserved F or W. Fields, in order: J gene, clone size, D gene, V gene, CDR3 DNA, CDR3 protein. A D gene is named only where the DNA matches it firmly. Some rows have no size entry. The others give once, few or many, or a class for an expanded clone.

>TRBJ2-5|few|-|TRBV10-3
TGTGCCATCAGTGAGAGTCCCCCGGGCGGCTCCCAAGAGACCCAGTACTTC
CAISESPPGGSQETQYF
>TRBJ1-1|-|-|TRBV28
TGTGCCAGCCAGGGTGGGTACACTGAAGCTTTCTTT
CASQGGYTEAFF
>TRBJ2-1|-|TRBD2|TRBV2
TGTGCCGGACAGACTAGCGGGAGGCGCAATGAGCAGTTCTTC
CAGQTSGRRNEQFF
>TRBJ1-4|-|-|TRBV6-8
TGTGCCAGCAGTGCCCGCGTCGGGACACATAATGAAAAACTGTTTTTT
CASSARVGTHNEKLFF
>TRBJ1-1|few|-|TRBV7-5
TGTGCCAGCAGCTTGTCCGGGACAGCGAACACTGAAGCTTTCTTT
CASSLSGTANTEAFF
>TRBJ1-5|-|-|TRBV1
TGCGCCAGCAGCCAAGATAATAGCCAGCCCCAGCATTTT
CASSQDNSQPQHF
>TRBJ1-1|medium-sized|TRBD1|TRBV9
TGTGCCAGCAGTGAAGGGACAGGGCGTAACGCTGAAGCTTTCTTT
CASSEGTGRNAEAFF
>TRBJ2-3|medium-sized|TRBD2|TRBV11-3
TGTGCCAGCAGCTCCTTCACTAGCGGGAGGAGCACAGATACGCAGTATTTT
CASSSFTSGRSTDTQYF
>TRBJ2-2|-|TRBD2|TRBV19
TGTGCCAGTATGGGGCGGGAGTCCGACACCGGGGAGCTGTTTTTT
CASMGRESDTGELFF
>TRBJ1-5|-|TRBD1|TRBV19
TGTGCCAGTAGTCCCTGGGACAGGGGCGATCAGCCCCAGCATTTT
CASSPWDRGDQPQHF
>TRBJ1-5|-|-|TRBV19
TGTGCCCATCGGCGGGGGAATCAGCCCCAGCATTTT
CAHRRGNQPQHF
>TRBJ1-1|-|TRBD1|TRBV19
TGTGCCAGTACCCTACTAGGGACAGGGGACACTGAAGCTTTCTTT
CASTLLGTGDTEAFF
>TRBJ2-2|few|TRBD2|TRBV5-1
TGCGCCAGCAGCCTGGGGGGGACTGCCGGGGAGCTGTTTTTT
CASSLGGTAGELFF
>TRBJ2-3|-|-|TRBV18
TGTGCCAGCTCACCTAACACAGATACGCAGTATTTT
CASSPNTDTQYF
>TRBJ2-1|-|-|TRBV9
TGTGCCAGCAGCGTAGAGTCTAGCTCCTACAATGAGCAGTTCTTC
CASSVESSSYNEQFF
>TRBJ1-1|-|-|TRBV19
TGTGCCAGTAGTATAATACAGGGAGGGACCACTGAAGCTTTCTTT
CASSIIQGGTTEAFF
>TRBJ2-1|-|-|TRBV11-3
TGTGCCAGCAGTCTAGGGAGCTCCTACAATGAGCAGTTCTTC
CASSLGSSYNEQFF
>TRBJ2-3|-|-|TRBV28
TGTGCCAGCAGTTTGGACATTATCACAGATACGCAGTATTTT
CASSLDIITDTQYF
>TRBJ1-4|-|-|TRBV18
TGTGCCAGCTCCCCCCGGACAGATGATGAAAAACTGTTTTTT
CASSPRTDDEKLFF
>TRBJ2-1|-|TRBD2|TRBV18
TGTGCCAGCTCATCCGGGACTAGCGGGGAGTTGTATGAGCAGTTCTTC
CASSSGTSGELYEQFF
>TRBJ1-5|medium-sized|-|TRBV6-8
TGTGCCAGCAGTGTGGAGCAGCAGACCTATCAGCCCCAGCATTTT
CASSVEQQTYQPQHF
>TRBJ2-1|-|-|TRBV5-8
TGTGCCAGCAGCTTTTGGCGTAGCTCCTACAATGAGCAGTTCTTC
CASSFWRSSYNEQFF
>TRBJ2-1|-|TRBD1|TRBV15
TGTGCCACCAGCAGAGAGGGACCAGGACAGGGTTTCAATGAGCAGTTCTTC
CATSREGPGQGFNEQFF
>TRBJ1-1|-|-|TRBV19
TGTGCCAGTAGTATTGCCGCTCGCCGGGACACTGAAGCTTTCTTT
CASSIAARRDTEAFF
>TRBJ2-1|medium-sized|-|TRBV11-3
TGTGCCAGCAGCTTAGAGGCACGGGGTCGCAATGAGCAGTTCTTC
CASSLEARGRNEQFF
>TRBJ1-1|-|-|TRBV5-1
TGCGCCAGCAGCTTGGGACATAGTAACACTGAAGCTTTCTTT
CASSLGHSNTEAFF
>TRBJ2-1|-|-|TRBV9
TGTGCCAGCAGCGTAGCGACCACTAACAATGAGCAGTTCTTC
CASSVATTNNEQFF
>TRBJ1-1|-|-|TRBV18
TGTGCCAGCTCTAAAGGGCGCGGTAACACTGAAGCTTTCTTT
CASSKGRGNTEAFF
>TRBJ2-7|medium-sized|-|TRBV12-5
TGTGCCAGCCTCCGCGACTACGAGCAGTACTTC
CASLRDYEQYF
>TRBJ1-3|medium-sized|TRBD1|TRBV2
TGTGCCGGAACACAGGGGCCCGGAAACACCATATATTTT
CAGTQGPGNTIYF
>TRBJ1-1|-|-|TRBV18
TGTGCCAGCTCACCCTCCCGGGACCGAGAAGCTTTCTTT
CASSPSRDREAFF
>TRBJ1-3|-|TRBD1|TRBV6-8
TGTGCCAGCAAATGGACAGGGTCTGGAAACACCATATATTTT
CASKWTGSGNTIYF
>TRBJ2-3|medium-sized|TRBD1|TRBV4-1
TGCGCCAGCAGCCAACAGGGGGCAACTAGGACAGATACGCAGTATTTT
CASSQQGATRTDTQYF
>TRBJ2-3|-|-|TRBV10-3
TGTGCCATCAGTGAGTCTCTAAGGGACCTAATTAACACAGATACGCAGTATTTT
CAISESLRDLINTDTQYF
>TRBJ2-5|-|-|TRBV6-8
TGTGCCAGCGGGACGTACCAAGAGACCCAGTACTTC
CASGTYQETQYF
>TRBJ1-2|-|-|TRBV10-3
TGTGCCATCAGTGAGTTCGGGGCGTACGGTGGCTACACCTTC
CAISEFGAYGGYTF
>TRBJ1-2|-|TRBD1|TRBV6-8
TGTGCCATCAGCAGGACAGGATCGGACAGCTACACCTTC
CAISRTGSDSYTF
>TRBJ1-4|-|-|TRBV29-1
TGCAGCGTTGAAGATCCAGGAGGAGGTGAAAAACTGTTTTTT
CSVEDPGGGEKLFF
>TRBJ2-7|few|-|TRBV6-4
TGTGCCAGCCTCAGGGATGAGTTTGGGTACGAGCAGTACTTC
CASLRDEFGYEQYF
>TRBJ2-1|-|-|TRBV18
TGTGCCAGCTCACCACTGACTTGGGGGACAGAGCAGTTCTTC
CASSPLTWGTEQFF
>TRBJ2-7|medium-sized|TRBD2|TRBV6-8
TGTGCCAGCATGAAAGCGGGAGGGGCCTACGAGCAGTACTTC
CASMKAGGAYEQYF
>TRBJ2-5|-|TRBD1|TRBV18
TGTGCCAGCTCACACCCGGGACAGGGGACAGAGACCCAGTACTTC
CASSHPGQGTETQYF
>TRBJ2-2|few|-|TRBV11-3
TGTGCCAGCAGCTTAGGCAGAGGGCGGGCGAACACCGGGGAGCTGTTTTTT
CASSLGRGRANTGELFF
>TRBJ2-6|few|-|TRBV11-3
TGTGCCAGCAGCTTCCCGGGATCTTTTTCTGGGGCCAACGTCCTGACTTTC
CASSFPGSFSGANVLTF
>TRBJ1-1|-|-|TRBV18
TGTGCCAGCTCACCACTCGCTGGGGCCGACACTGAAGCTTTCTTT
CASSPLAGADTEAFF
>TRBJ1-2|-|TRBD1|TRBV29-1
TGCAGCGTTGAAGGTTTAGTGACAGGGGGACTCCCTAACTATGGCTACACCTTC
CSVEGLVTGGLPNYGYTF
>TRBJ1-3|-|-|TRBV15
TGTGCCACCAGCAGAGATGTGGGTTCGGGAAACACCATATATTTT
CATSRDVGSGNTIYF
>TRBJ2-5|-|-|TRBV12-5
TGTGCTAGTGGTTTGGGGGATTTCGGGACCCAGTACTTC
CASGLGDFGTQYF
>TRBJ2-3|-|-|TRBV9
TGTGCCAGCAGCGTACTAGGGGGCACAGATACGCAGTATTTT
CASSVLGGTDTQYF
>TRBJ2-3|-|TRBD2|TRBV9
TGTGCCAGCATCATGGGGGGGACTAGGGCCACTACGCAGTATTTT
CASIMGGTRATTQYF
>TRBJ1-3|-|-|TRBV19
TGTGCCAGTAGTGCTCAGACGGCTATCTACTCTGGAAACACCATATATTTT
CASSAQTAIYSGNTIYF
>TRBJ2-1|few|TRBD2|TRBV7-1
TGTGCCAGCAGCGGGTTAGCGGGAAATGAGCAGTTCTTC
CASSGLAGNEQFF
>TRBJ2-1|-|-|TRBV1
TGCGCCAGCAGCCTAGACTTTGGGTCCCCTGGGGATGAGCAGTTCTTC
CASSLDFGSPGDEQFF